This T cell receptor beta chain was profiled in a study of cytotoxic CD8 clonotypes in ibrutinib-treated CLL. About the study: Partial responders around 24, complete 2; some 12 progressed and about 15 stayed in remission by median roughly 5.5 years.

Trimming shortened V by 8 bases and J by 0 bases, and 13 bases separated the two germline ends. The length of the CDR3 is 14 residues. Germline V lookup: CDR1 SQVTM, CDR2 ANQGSEA. The repertoire was sequenced with immunoSEQ multiplex PCR; TCRdb's copy has only in-frame clones and lacks some. The profile covers 190,000 or so clones, with 55% to 85% appearing a single time and around an eighth taken by the ten largest. The chain recombines TRBV29-1 with TRBJ1-4; tentatively, D is TRBD1 (5 bases). The TCR sequence derives from a human donor with chronic lymphocytic leukemia. Material: PBMCs, obtained after 24 months of ibrutinib treatment. The CDR3 DNA sequence: TGCAGCATTCGGGACGGTGCAACTAATGAAAAACTGTTTTTT. This encodes CSIRDGATNEKLFF.